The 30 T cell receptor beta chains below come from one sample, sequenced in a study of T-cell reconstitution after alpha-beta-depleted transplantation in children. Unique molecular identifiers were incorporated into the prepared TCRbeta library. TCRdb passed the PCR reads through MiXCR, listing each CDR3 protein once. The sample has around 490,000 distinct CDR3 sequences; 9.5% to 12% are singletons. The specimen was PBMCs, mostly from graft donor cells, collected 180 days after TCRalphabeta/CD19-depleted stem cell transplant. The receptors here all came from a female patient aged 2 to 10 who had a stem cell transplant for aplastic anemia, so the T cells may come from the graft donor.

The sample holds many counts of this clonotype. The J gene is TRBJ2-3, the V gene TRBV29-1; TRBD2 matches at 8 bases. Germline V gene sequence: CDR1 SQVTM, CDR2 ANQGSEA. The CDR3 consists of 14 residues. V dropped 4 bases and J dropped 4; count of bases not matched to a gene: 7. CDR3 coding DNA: TGCAGCGTTGGAGTAGCGGGATACCCAGATACGCAGTATTTT. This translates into CSVGVAGYPDTQYF.

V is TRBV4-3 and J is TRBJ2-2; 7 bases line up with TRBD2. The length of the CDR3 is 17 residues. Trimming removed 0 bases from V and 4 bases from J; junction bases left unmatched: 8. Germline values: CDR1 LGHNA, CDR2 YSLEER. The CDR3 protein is CASSQDLGGSGTGELFF. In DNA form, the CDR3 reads TGCGCCAGCAGCCAAGATTTAGGCGGGAGCGGCACCGGGGAGCTGTTTTTT.

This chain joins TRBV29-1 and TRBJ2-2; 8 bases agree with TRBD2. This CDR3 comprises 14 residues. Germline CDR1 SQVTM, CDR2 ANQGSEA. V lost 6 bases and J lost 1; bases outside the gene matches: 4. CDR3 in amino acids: CSVGGGQNTGELFF. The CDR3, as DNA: TGCAGCGTCGGGGGGGGACAGAACACCGGGGAGCTGTTTTTT.

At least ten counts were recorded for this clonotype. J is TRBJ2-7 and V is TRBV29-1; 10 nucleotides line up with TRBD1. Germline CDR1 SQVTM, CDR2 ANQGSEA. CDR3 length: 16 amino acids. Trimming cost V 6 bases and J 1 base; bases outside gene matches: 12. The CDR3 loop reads CSVYIGTGARSYEQYF. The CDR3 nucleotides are TGCAGCGTCTACATAGGGACAGGGGCGCGGTCCTACGAGCAGTACTTC.

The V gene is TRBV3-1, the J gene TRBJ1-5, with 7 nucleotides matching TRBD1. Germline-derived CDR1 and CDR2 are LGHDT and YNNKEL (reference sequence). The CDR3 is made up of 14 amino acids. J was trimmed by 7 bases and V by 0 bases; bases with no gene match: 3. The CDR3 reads CASSQDWTGQPQHF. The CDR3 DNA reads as TGTGCCAGCAGCCAAGATTGGACAGGACAGCCCCAGCATTTT.

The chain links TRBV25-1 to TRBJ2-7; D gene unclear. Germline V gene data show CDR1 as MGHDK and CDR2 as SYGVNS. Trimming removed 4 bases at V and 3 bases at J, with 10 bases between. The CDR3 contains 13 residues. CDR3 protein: CASSGRVGYEQYF. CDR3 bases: TGTGCCAGCAGTGGCCGGGTAGGCTACGAGCAGTACTTC.

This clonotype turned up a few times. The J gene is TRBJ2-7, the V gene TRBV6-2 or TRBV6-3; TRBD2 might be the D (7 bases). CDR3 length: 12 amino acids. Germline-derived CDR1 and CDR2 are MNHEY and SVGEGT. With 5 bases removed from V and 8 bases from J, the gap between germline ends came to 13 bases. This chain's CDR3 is CASSLSGGQQYF. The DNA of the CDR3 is TGTGCCAGCAGTCTTTCCGGGGGGCAGCAGTACTTC.

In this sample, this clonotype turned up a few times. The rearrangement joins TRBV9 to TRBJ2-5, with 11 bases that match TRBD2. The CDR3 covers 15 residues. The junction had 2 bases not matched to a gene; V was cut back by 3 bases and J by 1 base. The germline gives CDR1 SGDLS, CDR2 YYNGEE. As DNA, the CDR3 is TGTGCCAGCAGCGCGGGACTAGCGGTCCAAGAGACCCAGTACTTC. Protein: CASSAGLAVQETQYF.

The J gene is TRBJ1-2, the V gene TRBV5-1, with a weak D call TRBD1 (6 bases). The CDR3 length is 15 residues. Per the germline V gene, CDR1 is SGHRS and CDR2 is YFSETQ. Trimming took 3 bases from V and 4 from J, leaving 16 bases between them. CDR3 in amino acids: CASSSTRQDTYGYTF. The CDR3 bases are TGCGCCAGCAGCTCCACCCGACAGGACACCTATGGCTACACCTTC.

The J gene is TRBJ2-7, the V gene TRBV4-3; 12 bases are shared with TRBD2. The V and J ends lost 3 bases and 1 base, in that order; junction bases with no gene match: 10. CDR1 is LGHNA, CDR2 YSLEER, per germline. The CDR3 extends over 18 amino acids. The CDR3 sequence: CASSHAGTSGRYSYEQYV. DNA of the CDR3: TGCGCCAGCAGCCATGCCGGGACTAGCGGGCGGTATTCCTACGAGCAGTACGTC.

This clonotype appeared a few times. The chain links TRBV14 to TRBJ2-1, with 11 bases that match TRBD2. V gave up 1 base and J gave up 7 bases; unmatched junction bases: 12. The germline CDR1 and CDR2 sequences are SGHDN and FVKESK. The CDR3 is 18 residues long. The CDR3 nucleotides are TGTGCCAGCAGCCAAGTCCGACTAGCGGGACTGATCCGAAATGAGCAGTTCTTC. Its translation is CASSQVRLAGLIRNEQFF.

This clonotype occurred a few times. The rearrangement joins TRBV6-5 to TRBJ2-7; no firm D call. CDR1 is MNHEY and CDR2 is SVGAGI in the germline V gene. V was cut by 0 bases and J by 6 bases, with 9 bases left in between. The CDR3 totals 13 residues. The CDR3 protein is CASSYSPYAEQYV. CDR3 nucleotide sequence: TGTGCCAGCAGTTACTCGCCTTACGCCGAGCAGTACGTC.

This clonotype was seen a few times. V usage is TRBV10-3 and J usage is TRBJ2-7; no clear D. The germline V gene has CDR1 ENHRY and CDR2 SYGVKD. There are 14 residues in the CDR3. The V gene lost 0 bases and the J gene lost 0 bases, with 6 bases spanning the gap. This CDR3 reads CAISESSGSYEQYF. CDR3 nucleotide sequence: TGTGCCATCAGTGAGTCGTCGGGCTCCTACGAGCAGTACTTC.

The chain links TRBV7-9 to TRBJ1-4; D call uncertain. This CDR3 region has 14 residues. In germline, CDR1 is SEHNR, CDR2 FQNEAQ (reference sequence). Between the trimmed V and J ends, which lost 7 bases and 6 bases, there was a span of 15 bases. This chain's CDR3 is CASTPVPGDEKLFF. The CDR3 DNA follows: TGTGCCAGCACCCCTGTCCCTGGGGATGAAAAACTGTTTTTT.

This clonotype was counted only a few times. Written as DNA, the CDR3 is TGCAGTGCACCAGAAGTCAACAGGGTATCCTACGAGCAGTACTTC. The encoded protein is CSAPEVNRVSYEQYF. J is TRBJ2-7 and V is TRBV20-1, with a tentative D call TRBD1 (6 bases). This CDR3 region has 15 residues. CDR1 DFQATT and CDR2 SNEGSKA come from the germline V gene (reference sequence). The V gene lost 6 bases and the J gene lost 1 base, with 19 bases spanning the gap.

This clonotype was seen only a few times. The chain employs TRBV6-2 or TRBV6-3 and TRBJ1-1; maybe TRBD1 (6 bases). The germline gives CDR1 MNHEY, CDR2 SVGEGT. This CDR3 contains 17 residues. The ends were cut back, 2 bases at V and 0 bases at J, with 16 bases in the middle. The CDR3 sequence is CASSYIGRGDMNTEAFF. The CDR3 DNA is TGTGCCAGCAGTTACATCGGCAGGGGCGATATGAACACTGAAGCTTTCTTT.

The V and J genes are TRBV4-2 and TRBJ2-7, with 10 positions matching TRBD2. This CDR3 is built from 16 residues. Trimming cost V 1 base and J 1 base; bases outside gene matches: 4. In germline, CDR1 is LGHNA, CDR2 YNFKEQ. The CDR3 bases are TGTGCCAGCAGCCAAGTGACAGCGGGAGGGTCCTACGAGCAGTACTTC. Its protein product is CASSQVTAGGSYEQYF.

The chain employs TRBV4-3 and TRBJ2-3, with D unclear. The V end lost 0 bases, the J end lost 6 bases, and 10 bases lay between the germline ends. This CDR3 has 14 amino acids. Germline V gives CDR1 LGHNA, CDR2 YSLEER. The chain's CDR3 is CASSQDVATDTQYF. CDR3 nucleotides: TGCGCCAGCAGCCAAGATGTGGCGACTGATACGCAGTATTTT.

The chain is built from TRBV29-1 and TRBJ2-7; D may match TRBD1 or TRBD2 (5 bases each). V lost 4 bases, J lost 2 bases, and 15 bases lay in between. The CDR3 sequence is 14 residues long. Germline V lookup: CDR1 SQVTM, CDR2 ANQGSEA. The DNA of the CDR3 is TGCAGCGTTGGGTCGCTGGGGACCACCTACGAGCAGTACTTC. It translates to CSVGSLGTTYEQYF.

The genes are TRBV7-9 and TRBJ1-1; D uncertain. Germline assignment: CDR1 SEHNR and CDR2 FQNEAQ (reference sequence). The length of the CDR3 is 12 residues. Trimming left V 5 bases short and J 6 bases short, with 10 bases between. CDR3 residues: CASSPSRPEAFF. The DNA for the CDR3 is TGTGCCAGCAGCCCCTCGCGCCCTGAAGCTTTCTTT.

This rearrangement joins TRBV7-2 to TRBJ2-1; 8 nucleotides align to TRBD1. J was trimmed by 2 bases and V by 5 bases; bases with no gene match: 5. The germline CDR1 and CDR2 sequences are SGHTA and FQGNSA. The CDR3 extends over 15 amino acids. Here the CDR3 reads CASSPDRGTYNEQFF. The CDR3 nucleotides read TGTGCCAGCAGCCCCGACAGGGGAACCTACAATGAGCAGTTCTTC.

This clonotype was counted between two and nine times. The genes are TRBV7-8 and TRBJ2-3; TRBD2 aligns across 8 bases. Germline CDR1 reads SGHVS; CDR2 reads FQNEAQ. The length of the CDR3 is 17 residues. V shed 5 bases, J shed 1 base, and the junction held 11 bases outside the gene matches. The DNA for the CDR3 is TGTGCCAGCAGCCTTCAAGCGGGAGAGGGGGGCACAGATACGCAGTATTTT. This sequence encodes CASSLQAGEGGTDTQYF.

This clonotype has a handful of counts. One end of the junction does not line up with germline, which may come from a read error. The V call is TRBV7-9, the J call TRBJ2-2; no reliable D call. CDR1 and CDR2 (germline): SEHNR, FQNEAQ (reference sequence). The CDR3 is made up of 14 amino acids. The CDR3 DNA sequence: TGTGCCAGCAGCTCGACAATCTCGGCCGGCGAGCTGTTTTTT. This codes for CASSSTISAGELFF.

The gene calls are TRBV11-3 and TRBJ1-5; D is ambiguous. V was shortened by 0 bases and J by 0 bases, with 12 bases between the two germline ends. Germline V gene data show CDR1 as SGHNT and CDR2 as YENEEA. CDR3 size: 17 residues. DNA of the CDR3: TGTGCCAGCAGCTTAGATCGAGGGCGGGATAGCAATCAGCCCCAGCATTTT. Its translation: CASSLDRGRDSNQPQHF.

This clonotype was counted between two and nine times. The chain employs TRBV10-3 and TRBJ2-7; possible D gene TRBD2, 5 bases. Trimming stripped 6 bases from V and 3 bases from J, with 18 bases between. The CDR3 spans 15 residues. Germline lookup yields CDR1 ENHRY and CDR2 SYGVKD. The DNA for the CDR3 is TGTGCCATCAGGGAGCACGGGGATGGCTACTACGAGCAGTACGTC. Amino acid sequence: CAIREHGDGYYEQYV.

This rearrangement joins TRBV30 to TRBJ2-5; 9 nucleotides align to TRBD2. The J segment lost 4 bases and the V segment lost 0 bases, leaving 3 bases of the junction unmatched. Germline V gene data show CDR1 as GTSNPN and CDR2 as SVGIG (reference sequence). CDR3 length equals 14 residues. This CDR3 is CAWSVKAGGETQYF. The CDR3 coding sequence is TGTGCCTGGAGTGTCAAAGCGGGAGGAGAGACCCAGTACTTC.

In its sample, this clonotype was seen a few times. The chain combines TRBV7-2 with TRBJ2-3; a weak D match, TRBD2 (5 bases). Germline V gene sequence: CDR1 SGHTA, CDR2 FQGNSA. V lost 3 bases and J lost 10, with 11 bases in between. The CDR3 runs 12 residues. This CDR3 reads CASSFGGAAQYF. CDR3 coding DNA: TGTGCCAGCAGCTTTGGAGGAGCTGCGCAGTATTTT.

Here the CDR3 reads CASSLVSRNEQYF. CDR3 sequence (DNA): TGTGCCAGCAGTTTAGTCTCCAGGAACGAGCAGTACTTC. The chain employs TRBV12-3 or TRBV12-4 and TRBJ2-7; D not resolved. V shed 1 base and J shed 5 bases, with 9 bases lying between them. This CDR3 comprises 13 residues.

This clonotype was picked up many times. The CDR3 is CSVRSATATNEKLFF. As DNA, the CDR3 is TGCAGCGTTCGATCTGCTACTGCAACTAATGAAAAACTGTTTTTT. The rearrangement uses TRBV29-1 and TRBJ1-4; D is uncertain. This CDR3 spans 15 amino acids. CDR1 and CDR2 (germline): SQVTM, ANQGSEA. Trimming cost V 5 bases and J 0 bases, with 13 bases left between them.

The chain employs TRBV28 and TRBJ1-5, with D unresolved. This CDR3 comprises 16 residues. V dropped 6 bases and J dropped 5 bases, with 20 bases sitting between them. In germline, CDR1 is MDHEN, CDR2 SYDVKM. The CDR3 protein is CASRSTLVRIYQPQHF. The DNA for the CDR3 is TGTGCCAGCAGGTCGACATTGGTTAGAATCTATCAGCCCCAGCATTTT.